Listed below are T cell receptor beta chains from one sample, sequenced in a study of regulatory T cells in long-lasting Graves disease. MiXCR, run by TCRdb on the multiplex PCR reads, gives a single entry per CDR3 protein. The sample has 390,000 or so distinct CDR3 sequences; 10% to 15% are singletons. This same sample was also taken into another study, of T cells in Graves' hyperthyroidism and ophthalmopathy.

The sample consisted of peripheral blood mononuclear cells (PBMCs), taken at new diagnosis, from a patient treated with antithyroid drugs. Every receptor here comes from a woman between 18 and 29 years old with Graves disease. Both conserved end residues are part of each CDR3. D genes are given only for firm matches. Clone size, where shown, is once, few, many, or a class for clones that have expanded.

D gene | clone size | J gene | V gene | CDR3 DNA | CDR3 protein
. | few | TRBJ2-5 | TRBV9 | TGTGCCAGCAGCGTAGCTCCGGGGGGCAAGCAAGAGACCCAGTACTTC | CASSVAPGGKQETQYF
. | few | TRBJ1-4 | TRBV7-3 | TGTGCCAGCAGCCCCAGGGAGGGTGAGGAAAAACTGTTTTTT | CASSPREGEEKLFF
. | many | TRBJ1-1 | TRBV30 | TGTGCCTGGAGTGGCCGCGGAGGGGGAGGCACTGAAGCTTTCTTT | CAWSGRGGGGTEAFF
. | . | TRBJ1-1 | TRBV14 | TGTGCCAGCAGCCAATTAAAGTCGGGGCTGCTAGCTTTCTTT | CASSQLKSGLLAFF
. | many | TRBJ1-1 | TRBV12-3/TRBV12-4 | TGTGCCAGCAGTCCCCTCGTTGGGGGTTTGAACACTGAAGCTTTCTTT | CASSPLVGGLNTEAFF
. | many | TRBJ2-7 | TRBV28 | TGTGCCAGCAGTAACAGGGCTTACGGTTCCTACGAGCAGTACTTC | CASSNRAYGSYEQYF
TRBD2 | many | TRBJ2-1 | TRBV28 | TGTGCCAGCAGTTTCGTGGGGACTAGCGGACTTTACAATGAGCAGTTCTTC | CASSFVGTSGLYNEQFF
TRBD2 | . | TRBJ2-1 | TRBV19 | TGTGCCAGTAGTATTTGGGACTACTCCTACAATGAGCAGTTCTTC | CASSIWDYSYNEQFF
. | many | TRBJ2-2 | TRBV27 | TGTGCCAGCAGTTCGGGCGTGTCGACCGGGGAGCTGTTTTTT | CASSSGVSTGELFF
TRBD1 | many | TRBJ1-2 | TRBV12-3/TRBV12-4 | TGTGCCAGCAGTTTAGTGAGGCCCCCAGCCAGGGGGCCTGGCTACACCTTC | CASSLVRPPARGPGYTF
. | few | TRBJ2-2 | TRBV7-9 | TGTGCCAGCAGCTTAGCCAGGGTGAACACCGGGGAGCTGTTTTTT | CASSLARVNTGELFF
. | many | TRBJ2-7 | TRBV28 | TGTGCCAGCACCCTGGGAGGATCCTCCTACGAGCAGTACTTC | CASTLGGSSYEQYF
. | many | TRBJ1-4 | TRBV12-3/TRBV12-4 | TGTGCCAGCAGTCCCAACCTAGGGGGTAATAATGAAAAACTGTTTTTT | CASSPNLGGNNEKLFF
. | many | TRBJ2-7 | TRBV28 | TGTGCCAGCAGTACAGGGAAGCGCTACGAGCAGTACTTC | CASSTGKRYEQYF
TRBD2 | many | TRBJ2-5 | TRBV7-2 | TGTGCCAGCAGCTTAGCTTACGGACTAGCGGGAGGGAACCAAGAGACCCAGTACTTC | CASSLAYGLAGGNQETQYF
TRBD2 | . | TRBJ2-7 | TRBV6-4 | TGTGCCAGCAGTCTACGCCGTGAGAGCGGGAGTATGAACGAGCAGTACTTC | CASSLRRESGSMNEQYF
. | many | TRBJ2-7 | TRBV27 | TGTGCCAGCAGTGTGACACATCGCACGACTCTCTACGAGCAGTACTTC | CASSVTHRTTLYEQYF
. | many | TRBJ2-6 | TRBV12-5 | TGTGCTAGTGGTTTGGGCCCGGGGGACGGGGCCAACGTCCTGACTTTC | CASGLGPGDGANVLTF
. | many | TRBJ1-2 | TRBV4-2 | TGTGCCAGCAGCCCGGACAGCCTGCGGGGAAATGGCTACACCTTC | CASSPDSLRGNGYTF
. | few | TRBJ1-4 | TRBV27 | TGTGCCAGCAGCCAACTTCCCGGGACTGAGGCTGAAAAACTGTTTTTT | CASSQLPGTEAEKLFF
. | many | TRBJ2-1 | TRBV20-1 | TGCAGTGCTAGAGTAAGGGTTGGCAGGGTCCACTACAATGAGCAGTTCTTC | CSARVRVGRVHYNEQFF
. | many | TRBJ1-6 | TRBV19 | TGTGCCAGCAGGGACGTGAGCTCCTATAATTCACCCCTCCACTTT | CASRDVSSYNSPLHF
TRBD2 | many | TRBJ2-2 | TRBV4-3 | TGCGCCAGCAGCCAAGAGGCTAGCGGGAGTATAAACACCGGGGAGCTGTTTTTT | CASSQEASGSINTGELFF
. | many | TRBJ2-1 | TRBV20-1 | TGCAGTGCTAGACCTGCCCGGGACCCCACTCCTGAGCAGTTCTTC | CSARPARDPTPEQFF
. | many | TRBJ2-7 | TRBV14 | TGTGCCAGCAGCCAACATCCCTACGAGCAGTACTTC | CASSQHPYEQYF
. | many | TRBJ1-2 | TRBV19 | TGTGCCAGTGCAGGGACACCATACAACTATGGCTACACCTTC | CASAGTPYNYGYTF
. | few | TRBJ2-1 | TRBV7-9 | TGTGCCAGCAGCTCGGTAGGGCTAGCCGCAGGGGATGAGCAGTTCTTC | CASSSVGLAAGDEQFF
TRBD1 | . | TRBJ2-1 | TRBV19 | TGTGCCAGCGCAGCCGGGACAGGGGGTCATGAGCAGTTCTTC | CASAAGTGGHEQFF
. | many | TRBJ1-1 | TRBV7-6 | TGTGCCAGCAGCTTACTAAAATGGACCTTTGGGACTGAAGCTTTCTTT | CASSLLKWTFGTEAFF
. | few | TRBJ1-6 | TRBV2 | TGTGCCAGCAGTGTTGAGGGGGTTGCACCCCTCCACTTT | CASSVEGVAPLHF
TRBD2 | . | TRBJ2-1 | TRBV12-3/TRBV12-4 | TGTGCCAGCAGGCGAGCTCCCGGGAGGGCAACTAGCGGGGGCTCCTACAATGAGCAGTTCTTC | CASRRAPGRATSGGSYNEQFF
TRBD2 | . | TRBJ2-3 | TRBV15 | TGTGCCACCAGCAGATCGCCGCCTGTGGGCGGGGGGGTCAGAGATACGCAGTATTTT | CATSRSPPVGGGVRDTQYF
. | few | TRBJ2-6 | TRBV3-1 | TGTGCCAGCAGCCAAGACAGTCGATACTCTGGGGCCAACGTCCTGACTTTC | CASSQDSRYSGANVLTF
TRBD2 | many | TRBJ2-1 | TRBV6-2/TRBV6-3 | TGTGCCAGCAGTTACGGGACTAGCGGGGTGTTCCACAATGAGCAGTTCTTC | CASSYGTSGVFHNEQFF
TRBD2 | many | TRBJ2-1 | TRBV28 | TGTGCCAGCAGTTTACCCTTGGTAGCGGGAAACAATGAGCAGTTCTTC | CASSLPLVAGNNEQFF
. | many | TRBJ2-3 | TRBV20-1 | TGCAGTGCTAGAAGACCCGGGACCCTTTTCACAGATACGCAGTATTTT | CSARRPGTLFTDTQYF
TRBD1 | many | TRBJ1-5 | TRBV28 | TGTGCCAGCACCCGGGACAGCAGTCAGCCCCAGCATTTT | CASTRDSSQPQHF
. | many | TRBJ1-5 | TRBV6-5 | TGTGCCAGCAGTTACGGGCCCCGGACAGTCAATCAGCCCCAGCATTTT | CASSYGPRTVNQPQHF
. | many | TRBJ2-2 | TRBV20-1 | TGCAGTGCTAGAGCCCGACTAGCCGGGGAGCTGTTTTTT | CSARARLAGELFF
TRBD2 | many | TRBJ2-5 | TRBV7-2 | TGTGCCAGCAGCTCTTATGGACTAGCTGGTGAGACCCAGTACTTC | CASSSYGLAGETQYF
TRBD2 | many | TRBJ2-1 | TRBV11-2 | TGTGCCAGCCCTCCAATTCCACAGCGGGATTCCCTCCAAGGGCAGTTCTTC | CASPPIPQRDSLQGQFF
TRBD1 | . | TRBJ2-2 | TRBV9 | TGTGCCAGCAGCGTAGGCTCAGGGGGAACCGGGGAGCTGTTTTTT | CASSVGSGGTGELFF
. | few | TRBJ2-7 | TRBV10-2 | TGCGCCAGCACCCACAGGCTCACCGAGCAGTACTTC | CASTHRLTEQYF
. | . | TRBJ2-5 | TRBV20-1 | TGCAGTGCTAGGGGGGTGGGTAGCTGGGGCTCGGAGACCCAGTACTTC | CSARGVGSWGSETQYF
. | many | TRBJ2-1 | TRBV20-1 | TGCAGTGCTAGAGCTCGCCGGGGGCCGTCCTACAATGAGCAGTTCTTC | CSARARRGPSYNEQFF
TRBD1 | . | TRBJ1-1 | TRBV5-1 | TGCGCCAGCAGCTTGGCCGGGACAGCTAACACTGAAGCTTTCTTT | CASSLAGTANTEAFF
TRBD2 | many | TRBJ2-1 | TRBV6-5 | TGTGCCAGCAGTTACTCAACTAGCGGACACAATGAGCAGTTCTTC | CASSYSTSGHNEQFF